The 9 T cell receptor beta chains below were found in one sample sequenced in a study of T cells in Graves' hyperthyroidism and ophthalmopathy. Amplification targeted TCR beta CDR3 regions from RNA transcripts. TCR CDR3 regions were first amplified by RT-PCR with HTBI primers. TCRdb independently ran MiXCR on the multiplex PCR reads; one entry per CDR3 protein. Altogether 600,000 to 700,000 distinct CDR3 sequences are present, just under 45% being singletons, with the ten largest covering under 8.5%. Sequenced: peripheral blood or thyroid tissue (not recorded which). Every receptor here comes from an adult man with Graves' disease, either hyperthyroidism or ophthalmopathy (not recorded which).

This clonotype was observed at least ten times. The chain employs TRBV29-1 and TRBJ1-2; the D is unclear. This CDR3 has 12 residues. The V and J ends lost 1 base and 4 bases respectively, with 7 bases between them. The germline V gene encodes CDR1 SQVTM and CDR2 ANQGSEA. The CDR3 loop is CSVEGEPYGYTF. The CDR3 region has the DNA TGCAGCGTTGAAGGCGAACCCTATGGCTACACCTTC.

CDR3 sequence: CASSTGQADGYTF. CDR3 bases: TGCGCCAGCAGCACGGGACAGGCGGATGGCTACACCTTC. The rearrangement uses TRBV5-1 and TRBJ1-2, with TRBD1 identical over 8 bases. V trimming: 4 bases; J trimming: 6 bases; junction bases outside the gene matches: 5. The CDR3 sequence is 13 residues long. Germline assignment: CDR1 SGHRS and CDR2 YFSETQ.

The table lists this clonotype with a count of one. The rearrangement uses TRBV27 and TRBJ1-5; TRBD1 matches 8 bases. Germline V gives CDR1 MNHEY, CDR2 SMNVEV (reference sequence). The CDR3 totals 17 residues. The V segment lost 1 base and the J segment 5 bases; nucleotides outside the gene matches: 10. DNA for the CDR3: TGTGCCAGCAGTTTATACCCGCCCGGGACAGGATATCAGCCCCAGCATTTT. It is translated as CASSLYPPGTGYQPQHF.

This clonotype showed up many times. The chain employs TRBV7-8 and TRBJ2-6; D is unclear. The CDR3 is 18 amino acids. Germline-derived CDR1 and CDR2 are SGHVS and FQNEAQ. V shed 1 base and J shed 0 bases, with 13 bases lying between them. In DNA, the CDR3 is TGTGCCAGCAGCTTAGTATGGCGGATTAGCTCTGGGGCCAACGTCCTGACTTTC. Its translation is CASSLVWRISSGANVLTF.

The V and J genes are TRBV12-3 or TRBV12-4 and TRBJ1-3; D might be TRBD1 (6 bases). This CDR3 region has 16 residues. The V end lost 4 bases, the J end lost 2 bases, and 15 bases lay between the germline ends. CDR3 nucleotides: TGTGCCAGCAGTTCCAGGGGACTGGGTGCTGGAAACACCATATATTTT. Its translation: CASSSRGLGAGNTIYF.

The chain couples TRBV7-4 to TRBJ1-6, with D perhaps TRBD1 (6 bases). Trimming took off 0 bases at V and 7 bases at J, with 16 bases between the two ends. The CDR3 runs to 17 residues. CDR1 and CDR2 from the germline V gene are SGHVT and SQSDAQ. The DNA of the CDR3 is TGTGCCAGCAGCTTAGCCCCCCTGACAGGTCAAAATTCACCCCTCCACTTT. Translating it yields CASSLAPLTGQNSPLHF.

Worth noting for this clonotype: A much larger clone lies a single base off, so this may be a read error. V gene TRBV12-3 or TRBV12-4 combines with J gene TRBJ1-4; D is unresolved. Trimming cost V 4 bases and J 10 bases, with 19 bases left between them. This CDR3 region has 15 residues. Here the CDR3 reads CASSSWSALSGKLFF. The CDR3 region has the DNA TGTGCCAGCAGTTCCTGGTCAGCCCTGAGCGGAAAACTGTTTTTT.

This clonotype has at least ten counts. This chain connects TRBV10-3 to TRBJ2-2; 9 bases are a match to TRBD1. Trimming cost V 6 bases and J 6 bases; bases outside gene matches: 5. The CDR3 totals 14 residues. The germline V gene has CDR1 ENHRY and CDR2 SYGVKD. Written as DNA, the CDR3 is TGTGCCATCAGCCGGGACAGGGCAGCCGGGGAGCTGTTTTTT. This encodes CAISRDRAAGELFF.

This CDR3 reads CASTGQVVNYGYTF. The CDR3 DNA follows: TGTGCCAGCACCGGGCAAGTCGTTAACTATGGCTACACCTTC. The chain joins TRBV7-9 to TRBJ1-2; D not resolved. The CDR3 length is 14 residues. V lost 7 bases to trimming and J lost 1 base, with 13 bases between them. Germline V gives CDR1 SEHNR, CDR2 FQNEAQ (reference sequence).